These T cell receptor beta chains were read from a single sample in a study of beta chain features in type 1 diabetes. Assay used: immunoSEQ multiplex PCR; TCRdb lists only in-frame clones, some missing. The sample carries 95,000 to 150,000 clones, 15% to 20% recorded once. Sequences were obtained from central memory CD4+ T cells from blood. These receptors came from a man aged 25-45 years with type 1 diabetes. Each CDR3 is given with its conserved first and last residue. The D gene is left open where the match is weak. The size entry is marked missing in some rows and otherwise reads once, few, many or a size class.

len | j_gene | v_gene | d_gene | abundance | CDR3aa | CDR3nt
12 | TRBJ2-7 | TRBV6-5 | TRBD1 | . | CASNTQGRSPLF | TGTGCCAGCAACACACAGGGGCGAAGTCCCCTCTTC
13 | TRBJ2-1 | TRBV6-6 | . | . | CASSYYNPEGEFF | TGTGCCAGCAGTTACTATAATCCAGAAGGGGAGTTCTTC
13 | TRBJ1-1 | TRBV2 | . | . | CASSETQTTEAFF | TGTGCCAGCAGTGAAACGCAGACCACTGAAGCTTTCTTT
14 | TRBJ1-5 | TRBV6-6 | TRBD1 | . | CASSQDRGNQPQHF | TGTGCCAGCAGCCAAGACAGGGGCAATCAGCCCCAGCATTTT
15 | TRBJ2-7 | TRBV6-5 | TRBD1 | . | CASNARDRVIYEQYF | TGTGCCAGCAATGCCCGGGACAGGGTTATTTACGAGCAGTACTTC
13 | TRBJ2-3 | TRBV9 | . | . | CASSVAWGDTQYF | TGTGCCAGCAGCGTAGCTTGGGGAGATACGCAGTATTTT
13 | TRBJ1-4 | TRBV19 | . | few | CATATAVGEKLFF | TGTGCCACTGCGACAGCAGTAGGTGAAAAACTGTTTTTT
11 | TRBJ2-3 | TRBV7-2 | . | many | CASSSLNSQYF | TGTGCCAGCAGCTCACTAAACTCGCAGTATTTT
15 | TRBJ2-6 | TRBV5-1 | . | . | CASSLAGAGANVLTF | TGCGCCAGCAGCTTGGCGGGAGCTGGGGCCAACGTCCTGACTTTC
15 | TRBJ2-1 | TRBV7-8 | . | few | CASSLAPQIYNEQFF | TGTGCCAGCAGCTTAGCGCCACAGATCTACAATGAGCAGTTCTTC
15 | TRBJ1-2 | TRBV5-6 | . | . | CASSLPSTRSTGYTF | TGTGCCAGCAGCTTGCCCTCGACGAGAAGCACTGGCTACACCTTC
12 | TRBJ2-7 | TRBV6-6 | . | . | CAISGQTPEQYF | TGTGCCATCAGTGGGCAGACTCCCGAGCAGTACTTC
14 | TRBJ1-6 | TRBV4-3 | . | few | CASSQGQANSPLHF | TGCGCCAGCAGCCAAGGGCAGGCCAATTCACCCCTCCACTTT
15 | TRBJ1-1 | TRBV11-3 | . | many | CASSLEGRMNTEAFF | TGTGCCAGCAGCTTAGAAGGCAGGATGAACACTGAAGCTTTCTTT
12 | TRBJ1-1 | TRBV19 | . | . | CASSIRDREAFF | TGTGCCAGTAGTATTCGTGACAGAGAAGCTTTCTTT
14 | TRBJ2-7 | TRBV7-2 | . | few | CASSPLGSVGEQYF | TGTGCCAGCAGCCCCCTTGGGTCGGTAGGCGAGCAGTACTTC
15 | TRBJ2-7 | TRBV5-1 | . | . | CASSLAGGPTYEQYF | TGCGCCAGCAGCTTGGCAGGCGGGCCTACCTACGAGCAGTACTTC
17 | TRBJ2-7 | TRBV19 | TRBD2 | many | CASSIEVTSGVPYEQYF | TGTGCCAGTAGTATAGAGGTGACTAGCGGGGTTCCTTACGAGCAGTACTTC
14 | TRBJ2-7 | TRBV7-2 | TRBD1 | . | CASSPGQGIYEQYF | TGTGCCAGCAGCCCGGGACAGGGTATTTACGAGCAGTACTTC
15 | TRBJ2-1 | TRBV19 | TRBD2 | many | CASSLGTSGNNEQFF | TGTGCCAGTAGTCTGGGGACTAGCGGAAACAATGAGCAGTTCTTC
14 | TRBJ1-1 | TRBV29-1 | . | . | CSVEIRSSGLGAFF | TGCAGCGTTGAAATTAGGTCTTCGGGATTGGGGGCTTTCTTT
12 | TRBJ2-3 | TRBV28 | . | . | CASTQGTDTQYF | TGTGCCAGCACCCAGGGTACAGATACGCAGTATTTT
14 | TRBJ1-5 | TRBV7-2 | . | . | CASSLGQWNQPQHF | TGTGCCAGCAGCTTAGGGCAGTGGAATCAGCCCCAGCATTTT
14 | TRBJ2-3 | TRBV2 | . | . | CASSEGGGTDTQYF | TGTGCCAGCAGTGAAGGGGGAGGCACAGATACGCAGTATTTT
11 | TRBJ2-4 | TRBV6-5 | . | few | CASRRTGIQYF | TGTGCCAGCAGGAGGACGGGGATTCAGTACTTC
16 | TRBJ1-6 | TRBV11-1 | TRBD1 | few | CASSRTTGGAFPPLHF | TGTGCCAGCAGCCGAACCACAGGGGGCGCTTTTCCACCCCTCCACTTT
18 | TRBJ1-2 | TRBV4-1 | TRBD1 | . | CASSHPKQAGGVFGGYTF | TGCGCCAGCAGCCACCCTAAGCAGGCAGGGGGAGTCTTCGGGGGCTACACCTTC
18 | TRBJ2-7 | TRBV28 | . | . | CASSSWTDNLLSSYEQYF | TGTGCCAGCAGTTCCTGGACGGACAACCTTTTAAGCTCCTACGAGCAGTACTTC
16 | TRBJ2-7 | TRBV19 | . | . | CASSIRGGGDFYEQYF | TGTGCCAGTAGTATACGAGGTGGAGGCGACTTCTACGAGCAGTACTTC
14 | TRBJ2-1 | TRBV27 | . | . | CASSLRAGSGEQFF | TGTGCCAGCAGTTTACGGGCAGGGTCAGGTGAGCAGTTCTTC
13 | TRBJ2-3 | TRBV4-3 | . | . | CASSQGQTDTQYF | TGCGCCAGCAGCCAAGGTCAGACAGATACGCAGTATTTT
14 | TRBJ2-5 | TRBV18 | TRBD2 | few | CASSPGTRGETQYF | TGTGCCAGCTCACCCGGGACTAGAGGAGAGACCCAGTACTTC
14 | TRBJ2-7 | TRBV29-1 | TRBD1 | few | CSVGTGTVTYEQYF | TGCAGCGTTGGAACGGGGACAGTTACCTACGAGCAGTACTTC
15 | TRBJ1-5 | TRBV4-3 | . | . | CASSQDRQGHQPQHF | TGCGCCAGCAGCCAAGATCGGCAGGGGCATCAGCCCCAGCATTTT
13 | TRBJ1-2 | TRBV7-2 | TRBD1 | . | CASSGTGAYGYTF | TGTGCCAGTTCGGGGACAGGAGCGTATGGCTACACCTTC
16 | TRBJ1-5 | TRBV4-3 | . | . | CASSQNSMVGNQPQHF | TGCGCCAGCAGCCAGAATAGTATGGTTGGCAATCAGCCCCAGCATTTT
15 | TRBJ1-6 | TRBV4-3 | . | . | CASSQTEGGLSPLHF | TGCGCCAGCAGCCAAACTGAAGGGGGGCTCTCCCCCCTCCACTTT
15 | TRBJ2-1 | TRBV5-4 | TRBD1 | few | CASSWGQGTYNEQFF | TGTGCCAGCAGTTGGGGACAGGGGACCTACAATGAGCAGTTCTTC
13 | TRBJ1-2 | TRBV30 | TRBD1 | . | CASYRGRVYGYTF | TGTGCCTCCTACAGGGGGCGCGTCTATGGCTACACCTTC
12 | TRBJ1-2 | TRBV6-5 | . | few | CASHNGGYGYTF | TGTGCCAGCCATAATGGCGGCTATGGCTACACCTTC
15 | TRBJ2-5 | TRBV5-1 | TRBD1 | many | CASSLQGSSEETQYF | TGCGCCAGCAGCTTACAGGGGTCCTCGGAAGAGACCCAGTACTTC
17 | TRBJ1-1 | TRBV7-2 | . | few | CASSYAVGLNANTEAFF | TGTGCCAGCAGTTACGCAGTGGGGTTAAATGCGAACACTGAAGCTTTCTTT
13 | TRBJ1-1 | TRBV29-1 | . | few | CSVTGSANTEAFF | TGCAGCGTCACGGGGTCCGCGAACACTGAAGCTTTCTTT
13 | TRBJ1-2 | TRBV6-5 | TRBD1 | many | CASSRSGDSGYTF | TGTGCCAGCAGTCGATCCGGGGACAGCGGCTACACCTTC
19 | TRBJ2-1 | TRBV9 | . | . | CASSVGLSMGQGGSYEQFF | TGTGCCAGCAGCGTAGGTTTAAGTATGGGGCAGGGTGGGTCTTATGAGCAGTTCTTC
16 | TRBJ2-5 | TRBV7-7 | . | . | CASSLGTTPVQETQYF | TGTGCCAGCAGCTTGGGGACCACTCCTGTACAAGAGACCCAGTACTTC
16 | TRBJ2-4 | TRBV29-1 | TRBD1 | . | CSVALGQQIAKNIQYF | TGCAGCGTTGCTTTGGGACAGCAGATAGCCAAAAACATTCAGTACTTC
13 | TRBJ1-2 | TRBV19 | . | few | CATQNWRGYGYTF | TGTGCCACCCAGAACTGGAGGGGCTATGGCTACACCTTC
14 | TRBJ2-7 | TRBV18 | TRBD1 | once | CASSPRDRVDEQYF | TGTGCCAGCTCACCCCGGGACAGGGTCGACGAGCAGTACTTC